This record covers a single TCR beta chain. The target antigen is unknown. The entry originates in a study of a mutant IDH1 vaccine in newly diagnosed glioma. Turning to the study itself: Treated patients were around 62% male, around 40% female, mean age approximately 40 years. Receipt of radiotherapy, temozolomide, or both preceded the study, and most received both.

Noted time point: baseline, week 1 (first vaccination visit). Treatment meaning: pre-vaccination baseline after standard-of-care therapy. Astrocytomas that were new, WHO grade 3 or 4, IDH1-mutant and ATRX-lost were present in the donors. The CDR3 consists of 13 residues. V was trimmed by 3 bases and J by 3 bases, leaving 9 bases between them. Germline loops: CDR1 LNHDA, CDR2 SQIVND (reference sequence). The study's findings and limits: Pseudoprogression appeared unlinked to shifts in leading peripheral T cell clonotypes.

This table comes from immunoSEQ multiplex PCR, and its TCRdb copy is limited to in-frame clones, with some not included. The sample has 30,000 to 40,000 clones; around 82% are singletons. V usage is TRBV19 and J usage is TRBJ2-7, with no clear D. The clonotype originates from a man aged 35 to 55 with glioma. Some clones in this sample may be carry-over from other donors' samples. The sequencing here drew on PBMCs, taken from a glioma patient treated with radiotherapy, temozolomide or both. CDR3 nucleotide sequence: TGTGCCAGTAGTATTTCTGGTTTCTACGAGCAGTACTTC. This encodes CASSISGFYEQYF.